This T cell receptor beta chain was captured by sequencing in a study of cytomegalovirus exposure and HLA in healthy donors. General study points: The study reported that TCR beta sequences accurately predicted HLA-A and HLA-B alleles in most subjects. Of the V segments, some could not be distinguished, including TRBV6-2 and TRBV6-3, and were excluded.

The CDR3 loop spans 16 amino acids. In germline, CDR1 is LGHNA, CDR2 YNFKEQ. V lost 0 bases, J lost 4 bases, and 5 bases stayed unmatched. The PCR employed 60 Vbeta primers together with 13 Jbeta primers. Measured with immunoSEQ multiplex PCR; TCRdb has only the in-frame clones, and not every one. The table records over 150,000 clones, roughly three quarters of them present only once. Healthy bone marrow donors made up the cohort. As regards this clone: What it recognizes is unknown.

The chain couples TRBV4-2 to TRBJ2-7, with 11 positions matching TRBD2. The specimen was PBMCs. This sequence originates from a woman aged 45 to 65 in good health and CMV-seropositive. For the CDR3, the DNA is TGTGCCAGCAGCCAAGATCTAAGGACTAGCGGGTACGAGCAGTACTTC. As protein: CASSQDLRTSGYEQYF.